This is a list of T cell receptor beta chains from one sample in a study of OX40 agonist ivuxolimab in advanced cancers. Clones were sequenced by immunoSEQ multiplex PCR, and TCRdb holds only the in-frame ones, with some missing. The sample comprises some 79,000 clones, approximately 85% of which are singletons, and over 4% rests with the top ten. This material consisted of CD4+ or CD8+ T cells sorted from blood, taken in a trial of the OX40 agonist ivuxolimab. The receptors originated from an adult with an advanced solid tumor such as melanoma, head and neck, liver or kidney cancer. Each CDR3 is given with its conserved first and last residue. The D gene is left open where the match is weak. Part of the rows lack a size; the others show once, few, many or a class for expanded clones.

v_gene,j_gene,abundance,d_gene,CDR3nt,CDR3aa
TRBV30,TRBJ2-5,NA,NA,TGTGCCTGGAGTCACAGGGTTTCCCAGTACTTC,CAWSHRVSQYF
TRBV11-2,TRBJ1-1,NA,NA,TGTGCCAGCAGCTTAGGCCAGTCTGTGATAACTTTCTTT,CASSLGQSVITFF
TRBV11-2,TRBJ2-1,NA,NA,TGTGCCAGCAGCTTTACCGGGAGCGCGGATGAGCAGTTCTTC,CASSFTGSADEQFF
TRBV12-5,TRBJ2-3,NA,TRBD2,TGTGCTAGTGGTTGGTCTAGCGGGAGGAGCACAGATACGCAGTATTTT,CASGWSSGRSTDTQYF
TRBV5-1,TRBJ1-1,NA,TRBD1,TGCGCCAGCAGTTTGACAGGGGAGGGCACTGAAGCTTTCTTT,CASSLTGEGTEAFF
TRBV4-2,TRBJ2-6,NA,NA,TGTGCCAGCAGCCCATTATCAGGGGCCAACGTCCTGACTTTC,CASSPLSGANVLTF
TRBV30,TRBJ2-3,NA,TRBD2,TGTGCCTGGACCCTATCCGGGACTAGCGGAGATACGCAGTATTTT,CAWTLSGTSGDTQYF
TRBV2,TRBJ1-2,NA,NA,TGTGCCATTCAGGGTAGGAATGGCTACACCTTC,CAIQGRNGYTF
TRBV7-2,TRBJ2-2,NA,NA,TGTGCCAGCAGCTTAGTCCAGAACACCGGGGAGCTGTTTTTT,CASSLVQNTGELFF
TRBV30,TRBJ2-7,NA,NA,TGTGCCTGGAGCGGAGAATTCAAGGAATACGAGCAGTACTTC,CAWSGEFKEYEQYF
TRBV7-9,TRBJ1-2,NA,NA,TGTGCCAGCAGCTTCACAGGGACCTATGGCTACACCTTC,CASSFTGTYGYTF
TRBV11-2,TRBJ2-7,NA,NA,TGTGCCAGCAGCATCGGGGCGGCTACCTACGAGCAGTACTTC,CASSIGAATYEQYF
TRBV7-6,TRBJ1-1,NA,TRBD1,TGTGCCAGCACCGAATCTGCACAGGGGGTCTCTGAAGCTTTCTTT,CASTESAQGVSEAFF
TRBV6-1,TRBJ1-2,NA,NA,TGTGCCAGCAGTACCGGAGGAAACTATGGCTACACCTTC,CASSTGGNYGYTF
TRBV6-1,TRBJ1-2,NA,NA,TGTGCCAGCAGTGCCGCAGAGGTAAACTATGGCTACACCTTC,CASSAAEVNYGYTF
TRBV19,TRBJ1-4,NA,NA,TGTGCCAGTAGTATAGTGCCGGAAAAACTGTTTTTT,CASSIVPEKLFF
TRBV6-6,TRBJ2-7,NA,TRBD1,TGTGCCAGCAGTTTTCGGACAGGAGGCGAGCAGTACTTC,CASSFRTGGEQYF
TRBV11-2,TRBJ2-2,NA,TRBD2,TGTGCCAGCAGCTTAGCAACTAGCGGGAGTCGGACCGGGGAGCTGTTTTTT,CASSLATSGSRTGELFF
TRBV2,TRBJ2-1,NA,TRBD2,TGTGCCAGCAGAGGGACTAGCGTGGCTAATGAGCAGTTCTTC,CASRGTSVANEQFF
TRBV10-3,TRBJ2-7,NA,NA,TGTGCCATCAGCCTGGGTGGAGGGGGGAACTACGAGCAGTACTTC,CAISLGGGGNYEQYF
TRBV7-2,TRBJ2-7,once,NA,TGTGCCAGCAGCTTAGGCTGGGTAGAATCCTACGAGCAGTACTTC,CASSLGWVESYEQYF
TRBV28,TRBJ1-6,NA,TRBD1,TGTGCCAGCAGTTTTGGGGACAGGGGGCTTTCACCCCTCCACTTT,CASSFGDRGLSPLHF
TRBV29-1,TRBJ1-2,once,NA,TGCAGCGTTGAAGATCGGGCACGTGATGGCTACACCTTC,CSVEDRARDGYTF
TRBV19,TRBJ2-2,NA,NA,TGTGCCAGTAATTCGGCTGGCACCGGGGAGCTGTTTTTT,CASNSAGTGELFF
TRBV30,TRBJ2-3,NA,NA,TGTGCCTGGAGTGTGGTCCAGGCCAGGGTTACAGATACGCAGTATTTT,CAWSVVQARVTDTQYF
TRBV7-2,TRBJ1-3,NA,NA,TGTGCCAGCAGCTTAGTGGTGTTCGCTGGAAACACCATATATTTT,CASSLVVFAGNTIYF
TRBV27,TRBJ2-5,NA,NA,TGTGCCAGCAGTTCACCGGGTCTTGGGGAGACCCAGTACTTC,CASSSPGLGETQYF
TRBV5-4,TRBJ2-7,NA,TRBD2,TGTGCCAGCAGCCCTAGGACTAGCGGGAGTCCCGCCTACGAGCAGTACTTC,CASSPRTSGSPAYEQYF
TRBV2,TRBJ1-5,few,NA,TGTGCCAGCAGTTTGGGGCGCAGGGATCAGCCCCAGCATTTT,CASSLGRRDQPQHF
TRBV5-1,TRBJ2-1,NA,TRBD2,TGCGCCAGCAGCTTGGAAACTAGCGGGAGCAATGAGCAGTTCTTC,CASSLETSGSNEQFF
TRBV4-1,TRBJ2-3,few,TRBD2,TGCGCCAGCAGCCAAGGGCAGTGGGGGGGGGCAGATACGCAGTATTTT,CASSQGQWGGADTQYF